The T cell receptor beta chain under discussion was sequenced for a study of shared clonotypes between healthy human individuals. Naive CD8 cells were CD45RO-negative, positively selected for CCR7, excluding terminally differentiated effector memory CD45RA+ cells. The V gene's germline CDR1 is SEHNR and CDR2 FQNEAQ (reference sequence). The CDR3 is made up of 16 amino acids. The ends were cut back, 4 bases at V and 4 bases at J, with 17 bases in the middle. Clones were read by immunoSEQ multiplex PCR, and TCRdb kept only the in-frame ones, dropping some. The table shows over 2,000,000 clones, with roughly 93% occurring only once.

The chain recombines TRBV7-9 with TRBJ2-4; D is possibly TRBD1 (6 bases). Material for sequencing was naive CD8+ T cells from PBMCs. This clonotype was obtained from a man aged 18 to 35 in good health. Some clones in this sample may be carry-over from other donors' samples. The CDR3 spells CASSSHADREKNIQYF. As DNA, the CDR3 is TGTGCCAGCAGCTCACACGCGGACAGAGAAAAAAACATTCAGTACTTC.